This T cell receptor (beta chain) was documented in a study of T cells in localized non-small cell lung cancer. Study-level points and caveats: Appearances in adjacent lung were noted for a median 57 of the top 100 tumor clones. A higher density of T cells in blood coincided with extended overall survival. Heterogeneity stays possible, as sequencing covered only one tumor region.

The assay was immunoSEQ multiplex PCR, and TCRdb's table has in-frame clones only and misses some. This sample yields over 50,000 clones, of which roughly 90% are seen a single time; roughly 1.8% belongs to the top ten. The CDR3 extends over 15 amino acids. Germline CDR1 is MNHNS and CDR2 is SASEGT. V shed 5 bases, J shed 3 bases, and the junction held 7 bases outside the gene matches. With regard to this clone: The target antigen is unknown.

J is TRBJ1-5 and V is TRBV6-1; TRBD1 agrees at 7 bases. The sample consisted of peripheral blood, taken before any cancer treatment. This TCR derives from a woman between 35 and 75 years old with stage I lung adenocarcinoma. The DNA of the CDR3 is TGTGCCAGCAGTCCTACGACAGGGATCAATCAGCCCCAGCATTTT. Translated: CASSPTTGINQPQHF.